This TCR beta chain was obtained from a study of T cells after yellow fever vaccination. Study results and caveats: Shared CD4/CD8 clonotypes were a small share, likely from convergent recombination. Abundant clonotypes from the bulk population could get into FACS-sorted repertoires as contaminants.

The 5'RACE template-switching step produced TCR cDNA and added a universal primer site and UMIs. TCRdb itself ran the 5' RACE reads through MiXCR, one entry per CDR3 protein. Found here are roughly 340,000 distinct CDR3 sequences, roughly 8.7% of them singletons; the top ten hold approximately 19%. Germline V gives CDR1 SGHAT, CDR2 FQNNGV. Deletions cut 3 bases from V and 5 bases from J, with 13 bases between. CDR3 length: 15 amino acids. This clonotype appeared many times. Antigen: not known. The sample was PBMCs, taken on the day of the first yellow fever vaccination. The chain has TRBV11-2 and TRBJ1-4; tentatively, D is TRBD1 (6 bases). The clonotype originates from a man aged 18 to 35 who received the YFV17D yellow fever vaccine. The CDR3 DNA reads as TGTGCCAGCAGCTTTCAGGGGAGGTCGAATGAAAAACTGTTTTTT. Protein sequence: CASSFQGRSNEKLFF.